The rows below give T cell receptor beta chains drawn from one sample of a study of spatial heterogeneity in lung cancer. Using its own MiXCR run on the 5' RACE reads, TCRdb lists one record per CDR3 protein. The table shows under 75,000 distinct CDR3 sequences, with 8.4% occurring only once. The sample here was PBMCs, taken at surgery. The origin of the receptors is a female donor with early-stage non-small cell lung cancer. Both conserved end residues are part of each CDR3. Fields, in order: V gene, clone size, D gene, J gene, CDR3 protein, CDR3 DNA. A D gene is named only where the DNA matches it firmly. The size entry is marked missing in some rows and otherwise reads once, few, many or a size class.

>TRBV15|NA|NA|TRBJ2-5
CATSRDRVTTHQGTQYF
TGTGCCACCAGCAGAGATCGGGTGACTACTCACCAAGGGACCCAGTACTTC
>TRBV13|few|NA|TRBJ1-5
CASSAGLPRGNQPQHF
TGTGCCAGCAGCGCGGGACTCCCAAGGGGCAATCAGCCCCAGCATTTT
>TRBV10-3|many|TRBD1|TRBJ1-1
CAIRPRQGEAFF
TGTGCCATCAGACCCCGACAGGGTGAAGCTTTCTTT
>TRBV20-1|NA|NA|TRBJ2-7
CSARVPSDPYEQYF
TGCAGTGCTAGAGTCCCCAGCGATCCCTACGAGCAGTACTTC
>TRBV3-1|few|NA|TRBJ1-5
CASSLNHRDNQPQHF
TGTGCCAGCAGCCTTAACCACAGGGACAATCAGCCCCAGCATTTT
>TRBV7-3|many|TRBD2|TRBJ2-3
CASSPLAGVTDTQYF
TGTGCCAGCAGCCCCCTGGCGGGGGTTACAGATACGCAGTATTTT
>TRBV5-1|few|TRBD1|TRBJ1-1
CASNRQGVAEAFF
TGCGCCAGCAACCGACAGGGAGTGGCTGAAGCTTTCTTT
>TRBV6-1|many|NA|TRBJ1-1
CASSEQDSFLNTEAFF
TGTGCCAGCAGTGAACAGGACAGCTTTCTGAACACTGAAGCTTTCTTT
>TRBV11-2|many|TRBD1|TRBJ2-6
CASSPRPGQSSGANVLTF
TGTGCCAGCAGCCCTCGACCGGGACAGAGTTCTGGGGCCAACGTCCTGACTTTC
>TRBV5-1|NA|TRBD1|TRBJ2-5
CASSLDREQETQYF
TGCGCCAGCAGTCTGGACAGGGAGCAAGAGACCCAGTACTTC
>TRBV7-3|many|NA|TRBJ1-6
CASSSSTRGGSSPLHF
TGTGCCAGCAGCTCATCGACCCGGGGGGGGAGTTCACCCCTCCACTTT
>TRBV29-1|few|NA|TRBJ1-1
CSVEHLNTEAFF
TGCAGCGTTGAGCATTTGAACACTGAAGCTTTCTTT
>TRBV2|NA|NA|TRBJ2-7
CASSVLKSYEQYF
TGTGCCAGCAGTGTTCTTAAATCCTACGAGCAGTACTTC
>TRBV12-3/TRBV12-4|few|NA|TRBJ1-2
CASGDPGRGAANYGYTF
TGTGCCAGCGGGGACCCGGGAAGGGGGGCAGCTAACTATGGCTACACCTTC
>TRBV20-1|NA|NA|TRBJ2-3
CSASGDKGSTDTQYF
TGCAGTGCTAGCGGGGATAAAGGGAGCACAGATACGCAGTATTTT
>TRBV12-5|few|NA|TRBJ2-7
CASGPDFGTALYEQYF
TGTGCTAGTGGTCCCGACTTCGGGACCGCCCTCTACGAGCAGTACTTC
>TRBV7-3|NA|NA|TRBJ2-3
CASSLPASGTDTQYF
TGTGCCAGCAGCTTACCGGCTAGCGGCACAGATACGCAGTATTTT
>TRBV6-5|few|NA|TRBJ2-7
CASSYSRQRSSYEQYF
TGTGCCAGCAGTTACTCAAGACAGAGGAGCTCCTACGAGCAGTACTTC
>TRBV9|many|NA|TRBJ2-2
CASSETRGSNTGELFF
TGTGCCAGCAGCGAAACCAGGGGCTCGAACACCGGGGAGCTGTTTTTT
>TRBV3-1|medium-sized|NA|TRBJ2-1
CASSQGYYNEQFF
TGTGCCAGCAGCCAAGGGTACTACAATGAGCAGTTCTTC
>TRBV19|few|NA|TRBJ1-5
CASSIGQRYSNQPQHF
TGTGCCAGTAGTATAGGTCAGCGATATAGCAATCAGCCCCAGCATTTT
>TRBV20-1|few|TRBD1|TRBJ1-2
CSARDRDRFGYTF
TGCAGTGCTAGAGATAGGGACAGATTTGGCTACACCTTC
>TRBV7-8|many|NA|TRBJ1-1
CANSLEGGSMNTEAFF
TGTGCCAACAGCTTAGAAGGGGGGTCCATGAACACTGAAGCTTTCTTT
>TRBV20-1|NA|NA|TRBJ2-2
CSAIQGGLVLNTGELFF
TGCAGTGCTATCCAGGGGGGACTAGTCTTGAACACCGGGGAGCTGTTTTTT
>TRBV28|many|TRBD2|TRBJ2-4
CASRGGGASKNIQYF
TGTGCCAGCAGAGGCGGGGGGGCAAGCAAAAACATTCAGTACTTC
>TRBV7-9|NA|TRBD2|TRBJ2-7
CASSSRPGTSGGNSYEQYF
TGTGCCAGCAGCTCGAGACCCGGGACTAGCGGGGGCAACTCCTACGAGCAGTACTTC
>TRBV20-1|many|NA|TRBJ2-1
CRGMGGAYNEQFF
TGCAGGGGAATGGGGGGAGCCTACAATGAGCAGTTCTTC
>TRBV5-1|many|TRBD1|TRBJ2-2
CASSLGQGNTGELFF
TGCGCCAGCAGTTTAGGACAGGGGAACACCGGGGAGCTGTTTTTT